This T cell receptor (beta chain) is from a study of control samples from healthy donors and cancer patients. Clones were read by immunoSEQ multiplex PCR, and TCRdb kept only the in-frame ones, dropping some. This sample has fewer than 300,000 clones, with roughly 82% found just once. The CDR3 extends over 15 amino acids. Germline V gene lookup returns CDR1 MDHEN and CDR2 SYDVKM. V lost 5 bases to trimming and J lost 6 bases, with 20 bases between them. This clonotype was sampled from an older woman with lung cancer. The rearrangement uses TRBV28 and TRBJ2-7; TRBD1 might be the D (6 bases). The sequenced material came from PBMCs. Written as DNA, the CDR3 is TGTGCCAGCAGTCCCCCCGGGACAAGAACTGGCGAGCAGTACTTC. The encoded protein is CASSPPGTRTGEQYF.